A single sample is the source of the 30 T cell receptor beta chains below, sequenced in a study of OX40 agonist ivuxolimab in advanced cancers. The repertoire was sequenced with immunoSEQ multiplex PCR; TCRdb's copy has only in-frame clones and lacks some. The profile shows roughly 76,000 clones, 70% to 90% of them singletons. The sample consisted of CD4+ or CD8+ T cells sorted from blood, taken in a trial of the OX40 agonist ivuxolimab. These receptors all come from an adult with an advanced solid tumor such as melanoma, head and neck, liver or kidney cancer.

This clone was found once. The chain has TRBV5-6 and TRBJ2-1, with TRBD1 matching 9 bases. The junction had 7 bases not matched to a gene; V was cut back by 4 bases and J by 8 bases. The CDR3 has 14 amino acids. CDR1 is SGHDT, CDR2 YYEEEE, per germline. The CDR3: CASSHRDRVYEQFF. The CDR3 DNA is TGTGCCAGCAGCCACCGGGACAGGGTCTATGAGCAGTTCTTC.

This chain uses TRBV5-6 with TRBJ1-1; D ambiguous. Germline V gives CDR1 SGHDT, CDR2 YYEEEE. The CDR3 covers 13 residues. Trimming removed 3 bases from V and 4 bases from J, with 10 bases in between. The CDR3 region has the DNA TGTGCCAGCAGCTGGACCGGTTTCACTGAAGCTTTCTTT. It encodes CASSWTGFTEAFF.

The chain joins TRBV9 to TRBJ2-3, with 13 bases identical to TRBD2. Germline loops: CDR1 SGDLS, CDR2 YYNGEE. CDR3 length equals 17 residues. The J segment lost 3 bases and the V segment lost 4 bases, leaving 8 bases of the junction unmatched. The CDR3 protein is CASSPSMTSGGTDTQYF. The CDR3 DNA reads TGTGCCAGCAGCCCGTCAATGACTAGCGGGGGGACAGATACGCAGTATTTT.

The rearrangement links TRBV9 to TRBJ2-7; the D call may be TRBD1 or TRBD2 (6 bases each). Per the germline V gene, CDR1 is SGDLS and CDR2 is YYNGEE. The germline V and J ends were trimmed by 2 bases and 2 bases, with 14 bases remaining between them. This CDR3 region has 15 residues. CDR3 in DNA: TGTGCCAGCAGCGTGAGGGGGGACTCCGCCTACGAGCAGTACTTC. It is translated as CASSVRGDSAYEQYF.

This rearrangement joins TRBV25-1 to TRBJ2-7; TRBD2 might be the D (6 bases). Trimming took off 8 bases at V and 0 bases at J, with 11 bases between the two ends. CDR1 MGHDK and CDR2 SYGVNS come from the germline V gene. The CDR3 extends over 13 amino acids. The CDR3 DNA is TGTGCCAGCGCGGGATTCACCTCCTACGAGCAGTACTTC. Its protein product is CASAGFTSYEQYF.

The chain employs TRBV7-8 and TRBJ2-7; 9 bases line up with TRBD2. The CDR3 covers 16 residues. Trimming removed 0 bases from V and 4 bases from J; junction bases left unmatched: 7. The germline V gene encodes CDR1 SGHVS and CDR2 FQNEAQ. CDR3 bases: TGTGCCAGCAGCTTAGCGGGGGCGGGGGGGCAGTACGAGCAGTACTTC. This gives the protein CASSLAGAGGQYEQYF.

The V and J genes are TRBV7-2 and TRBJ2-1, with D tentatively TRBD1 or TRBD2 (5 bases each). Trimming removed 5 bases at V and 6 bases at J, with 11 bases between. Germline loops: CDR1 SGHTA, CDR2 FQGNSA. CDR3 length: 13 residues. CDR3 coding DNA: TGTGCCAGCAGCGGGGACGCCCCCAATGAGCAGTTCTTC. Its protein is CASSGDAPNEQFF.

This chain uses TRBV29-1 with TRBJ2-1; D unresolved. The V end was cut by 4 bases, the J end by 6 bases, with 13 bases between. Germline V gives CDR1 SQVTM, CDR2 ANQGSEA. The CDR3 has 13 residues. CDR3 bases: TGCAGCGTTGTCGGAAGACCTCGCAATGAGCAGTTCTTC. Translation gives CSVVGRPRNEQFF.

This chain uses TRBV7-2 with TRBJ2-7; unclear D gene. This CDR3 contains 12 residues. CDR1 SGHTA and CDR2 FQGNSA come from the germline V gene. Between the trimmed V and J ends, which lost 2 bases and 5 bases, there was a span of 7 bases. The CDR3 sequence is CASSLSLNEQYF. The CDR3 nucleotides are TGTGCCAGCAGCTTAAGTCTTAACGAGCAGTACTTC.

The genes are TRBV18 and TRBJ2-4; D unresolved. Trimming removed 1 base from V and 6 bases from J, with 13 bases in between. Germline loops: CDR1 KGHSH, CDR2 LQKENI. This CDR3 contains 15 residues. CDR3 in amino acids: CASSPLEVPLNIQYF. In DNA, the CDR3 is TGTGCCAGCTCACCACTTGAGGTCCCCTTAAACATTCAGTACTTC.

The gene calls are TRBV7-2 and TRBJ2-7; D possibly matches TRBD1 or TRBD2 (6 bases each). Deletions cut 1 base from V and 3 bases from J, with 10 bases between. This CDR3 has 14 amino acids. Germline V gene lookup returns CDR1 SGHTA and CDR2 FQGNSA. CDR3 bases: TGTGCCAGCAGCTTAGAAGGAGGGGGCTACGAGCAGTACTTC. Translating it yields CASSLEGGGYEQYF.

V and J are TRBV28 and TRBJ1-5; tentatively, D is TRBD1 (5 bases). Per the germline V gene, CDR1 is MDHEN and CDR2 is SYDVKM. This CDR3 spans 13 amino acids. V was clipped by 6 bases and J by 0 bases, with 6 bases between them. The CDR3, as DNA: TGTGCCAGCAGAGGACATAGCAATCAGCCCCAGCATTTT. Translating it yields CASRGHSNQPQHF. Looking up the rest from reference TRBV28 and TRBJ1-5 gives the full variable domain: DVKVTQSSRYLVKRTGEKVFLECVQDMDHENMFWYRQDPGLGLRLIYFSYDVKMKEKGDIPEGYSVSREKKERFSLILESASTNQTSMYLCASRGHSNQPQHFGDGTRLSIL.

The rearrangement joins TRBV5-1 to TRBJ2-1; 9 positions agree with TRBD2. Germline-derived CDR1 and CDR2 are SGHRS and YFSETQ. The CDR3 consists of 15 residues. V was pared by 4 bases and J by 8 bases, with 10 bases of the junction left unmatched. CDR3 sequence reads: CASSLISGSFDEQFF. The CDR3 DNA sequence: TGCGCCAGCAGCCTTATTAGCGGGAGTTTTGATGAGCAGTTCTTC.

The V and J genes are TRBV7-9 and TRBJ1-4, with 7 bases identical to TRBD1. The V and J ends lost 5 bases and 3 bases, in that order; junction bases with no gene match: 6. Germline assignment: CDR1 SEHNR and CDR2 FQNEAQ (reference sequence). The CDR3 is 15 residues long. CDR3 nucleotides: TGTGCCAGCAGCCAGTCGACAGGGCCTAATGAAAAACTGTTTTTT. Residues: CASSQSTGPNEKLFF.

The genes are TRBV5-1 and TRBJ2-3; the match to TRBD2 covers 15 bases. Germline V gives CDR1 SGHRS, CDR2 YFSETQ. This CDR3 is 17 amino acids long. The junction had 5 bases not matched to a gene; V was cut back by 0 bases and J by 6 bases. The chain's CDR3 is CASSLGTSGGASDTQYF. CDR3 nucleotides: TGCGCCAGCAGCTTGGGGACTAGCGGGGGGGCCTCGGATACGCAGTATTTT.

The CDR3 DNA is TGTGCCAGTAGTATGATAGCGGGAGTCGTTGAGCAGTACTTC. Its protein product is CASSMIAGVVEQYF. The rearrangement uses TRBV19 and TRBJ2-7, with TRBD2 matching over 9 bases. Germline V gives CDR1 LNHDA, CDR2 SQIVND (reference sequence). This CDR3 has 14 amino acids. V lost 3 bases and J lost 7; bases outside the gene matches: 7.

The CDR3 spells CASSLAWDRTYEQYF. DNA for the CDR3: TGCGCCAGCAGCTTGGCCTGGGACAGAACCTACGAGCAGTACTTC. The rearrangement links TRBV5-1 to TRBJ2-7, with 7 nucleotides matching TRBD1. Germline trimming cut 0 bases from V and 2 bases from J; bases unmatched to any gene: 5. This CDR3 has 15 residues. CDR1 and CDR2 (germline): SGHRS, YFSETQ.

CDR3 sequence reads: CASSHRDRENQPQHF. CDR3 nucleotides: TGTGCCAGCAGTCACCGGGACAGGGAGAATCAGCCCCAGCATTTT. This chain links TRBV6-6 with TRBJ1-5, with TRBD1 identical over 9 bases. The CDR3 has 15 amino acids. After removal of 5 bases from V and 4 bases from J, the junction contained 6 bases not matched to a gene. In germline, CDR1 is MNHNY, CDR2 SVGAGI (reference sequence).

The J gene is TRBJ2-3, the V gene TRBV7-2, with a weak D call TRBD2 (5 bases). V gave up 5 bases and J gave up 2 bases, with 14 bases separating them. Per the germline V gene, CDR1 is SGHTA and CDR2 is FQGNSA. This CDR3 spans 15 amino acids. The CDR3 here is CASSQRLANTDTQYF. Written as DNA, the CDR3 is TGTGCCAGCAGCCAGCGGTTGGCCAACACAGATACGCAGTATTTT.

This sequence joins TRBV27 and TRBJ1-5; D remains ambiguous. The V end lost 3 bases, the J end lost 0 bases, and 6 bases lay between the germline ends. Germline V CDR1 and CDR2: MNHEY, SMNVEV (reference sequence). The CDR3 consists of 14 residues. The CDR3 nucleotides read TGTGCCAGCAGTTTTCAAGGTAGCAATCAGCCCCAGCATTTT. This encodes CASSFQGSNQPQHF.

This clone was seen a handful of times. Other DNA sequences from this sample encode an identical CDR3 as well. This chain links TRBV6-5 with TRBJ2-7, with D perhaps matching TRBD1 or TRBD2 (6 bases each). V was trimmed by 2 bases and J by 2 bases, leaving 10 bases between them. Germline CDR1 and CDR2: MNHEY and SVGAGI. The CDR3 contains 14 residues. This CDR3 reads CASSYKGGPYEQYF. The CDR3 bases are TGTGCCAGCAGTTACAAAGGGGGGCCCTACGAGCAGTACTTC.

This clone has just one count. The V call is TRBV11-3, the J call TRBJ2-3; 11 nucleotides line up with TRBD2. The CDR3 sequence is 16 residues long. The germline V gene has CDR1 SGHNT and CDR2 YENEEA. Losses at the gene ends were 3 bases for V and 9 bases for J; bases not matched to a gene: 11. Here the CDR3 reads CASSLDTSGGLGTQYF. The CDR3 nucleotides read TGTGCCAGCAGCTTGGATACTAGCGGGGGCCTTGGGACGCAGTATTTT.

The CDR3, as DNA: TGCGCCAGCAGCTTACTAGCGGGAGAATCCTACGAGCAGTACTTC. Amino acids: CASSLLAGESYEQYF. The rearrangement links TRBV5-1 to TRBJ2-7, with 11 bases matching TRBD2. V was pared by 2 bases and J by 1 base, with 2 bases of the junction left unmatched. The germline CDR1 and CDR2 sequences are SGHRS and YFSETQ. This CDR3 is 15 amino acids long.

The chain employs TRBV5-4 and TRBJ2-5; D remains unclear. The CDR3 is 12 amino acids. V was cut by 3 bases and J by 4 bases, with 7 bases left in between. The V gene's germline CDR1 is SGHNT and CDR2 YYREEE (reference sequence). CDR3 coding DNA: TGTGCCAGCAGCTCGGATGGAGAGACCCAGTACTTC. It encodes CASSSDGETQYF. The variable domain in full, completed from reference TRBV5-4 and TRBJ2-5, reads ETGVTQSPTHLIKTRGQQVTLRCSSQSGHNTVSWYQQALGQGPQFIFQYYREEENGRGNFPPRFSGLQFPNYSSELNVNALELDDSALYLCASSSDGETQYFGPGTRLLVL.

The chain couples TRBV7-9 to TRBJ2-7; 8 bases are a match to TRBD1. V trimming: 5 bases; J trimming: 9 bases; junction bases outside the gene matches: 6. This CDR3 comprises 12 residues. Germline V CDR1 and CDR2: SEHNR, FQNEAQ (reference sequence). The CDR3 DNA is TGTGCCAGCAGCATAGGACAGGGCAGGCAGTACTTC. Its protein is CASSIGQGRQYF.

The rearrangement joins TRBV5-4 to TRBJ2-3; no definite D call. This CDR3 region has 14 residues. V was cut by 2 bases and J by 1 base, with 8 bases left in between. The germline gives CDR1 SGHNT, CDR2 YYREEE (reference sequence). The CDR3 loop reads CASSFGGGTDTQYF. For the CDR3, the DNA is TGTGCCAGCAGCTTTGGTGGCGGCACAGATACGCAGTATTTT. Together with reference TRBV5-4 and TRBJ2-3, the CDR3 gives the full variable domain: ETGVTQSPTHLIKTRGQQVTLRCSSQSGHNTVSWYQQALGQGPQFIFQYYREEENGRGNFPPRFSGLQFPNYSSELNVNALELDDSALYLCASSFGGGTDTQYFGPGTRLTVL.

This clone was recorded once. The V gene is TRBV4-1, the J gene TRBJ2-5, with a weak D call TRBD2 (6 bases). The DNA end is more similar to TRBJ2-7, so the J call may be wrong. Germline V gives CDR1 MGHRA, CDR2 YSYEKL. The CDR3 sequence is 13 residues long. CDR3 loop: CASREGSSYEQYF. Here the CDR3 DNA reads TGCGCCAGCAGGGAGGGAAGCTCCTACGAGCAGTACTTC.

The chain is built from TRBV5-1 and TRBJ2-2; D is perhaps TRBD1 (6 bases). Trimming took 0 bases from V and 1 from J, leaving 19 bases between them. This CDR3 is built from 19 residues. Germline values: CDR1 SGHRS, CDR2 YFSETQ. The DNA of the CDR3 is TGCGCCAGCAGCTTGGTTTTTAAACAGGGAAGGTTGAACACCGGGGAGCTGTTTTTT. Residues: CASSLVFKQGRLNTGELFF.

CDR3 region: CASSPGASWGQETQYF. The CDR3 coding sequence is TGTGCCAGCAGCCCAGGTGCTTCTTGGGGACAAGAGACCCAGTACTTC. The rearrangement uses TRBV11-2 and TRBJ2-5; no clear D gene. Germline V gene data show CDR1 as SGHAT and CDR2 as FQNNGV. V was trimmed by 5 bases and J by 2 bases, leaving 18 bases between them. The CDR3 consists of 16 residues.

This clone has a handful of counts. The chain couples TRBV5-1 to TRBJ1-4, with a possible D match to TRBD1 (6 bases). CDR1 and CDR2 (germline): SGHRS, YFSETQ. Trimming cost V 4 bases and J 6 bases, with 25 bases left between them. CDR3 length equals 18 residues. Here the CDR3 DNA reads TGCGCCAGCAGCCCTGGGGACCCGTTGGAGGGGGGACATGAAAAACTGTTTTTT. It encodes CASSPGDPLEGGHEKLFF.